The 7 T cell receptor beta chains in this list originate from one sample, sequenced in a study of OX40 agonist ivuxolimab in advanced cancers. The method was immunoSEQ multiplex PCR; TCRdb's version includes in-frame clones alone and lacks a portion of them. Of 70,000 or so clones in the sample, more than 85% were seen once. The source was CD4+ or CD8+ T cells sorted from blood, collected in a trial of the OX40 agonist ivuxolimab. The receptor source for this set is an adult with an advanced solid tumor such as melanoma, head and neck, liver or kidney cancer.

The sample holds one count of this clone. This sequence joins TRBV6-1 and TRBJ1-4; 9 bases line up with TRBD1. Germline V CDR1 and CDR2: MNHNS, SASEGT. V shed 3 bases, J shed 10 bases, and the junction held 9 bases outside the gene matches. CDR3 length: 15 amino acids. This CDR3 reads CASSDNRDRAPKLFF. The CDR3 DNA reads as TGTGCCAGCAGTGACAACCGGGACAGGGCTCCAAAACTGTTTTTT.

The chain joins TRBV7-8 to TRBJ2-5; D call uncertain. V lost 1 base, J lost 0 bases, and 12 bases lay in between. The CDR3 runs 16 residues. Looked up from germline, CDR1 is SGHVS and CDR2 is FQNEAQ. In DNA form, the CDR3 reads TGTGCCAGCAGCTTAGATGGTGGCCCGTACCAAGAGACCCAGTACTTC. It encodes CASSLDGGPYQETQYF.

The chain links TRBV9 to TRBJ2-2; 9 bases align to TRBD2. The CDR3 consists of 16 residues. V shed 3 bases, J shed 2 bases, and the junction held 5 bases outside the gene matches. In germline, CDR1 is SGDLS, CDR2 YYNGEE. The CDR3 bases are TGTGCCAGCAGCGCCCAACTAGCGGGCAACACCGGGGAGCTGTTTTTT. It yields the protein CASSAQLAGNTGELFF.

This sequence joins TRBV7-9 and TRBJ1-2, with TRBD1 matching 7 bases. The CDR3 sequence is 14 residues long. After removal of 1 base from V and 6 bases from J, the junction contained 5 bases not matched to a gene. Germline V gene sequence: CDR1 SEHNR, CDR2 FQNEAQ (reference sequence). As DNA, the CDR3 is TGTGCCAGCAGCTTAGAACAGGGGACCGATGGCTACACCTTC. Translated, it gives CASSLEQGTDGYTF.

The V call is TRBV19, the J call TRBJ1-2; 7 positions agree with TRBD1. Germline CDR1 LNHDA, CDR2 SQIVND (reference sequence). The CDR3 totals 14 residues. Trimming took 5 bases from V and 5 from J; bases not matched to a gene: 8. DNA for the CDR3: TGTGCCAGTAGTGCCCTACGGGACAGTTATGGCTACACCTTC. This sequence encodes CASSALRDSYGYTF.

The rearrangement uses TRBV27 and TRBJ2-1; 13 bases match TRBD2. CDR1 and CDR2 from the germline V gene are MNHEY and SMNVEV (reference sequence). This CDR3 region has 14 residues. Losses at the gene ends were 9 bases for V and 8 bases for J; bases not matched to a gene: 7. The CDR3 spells CASPGLAGLDEQFF. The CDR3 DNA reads TGTGCCAGTCCGGGACTAGCGGGATTGGATGAGCAGTTCTTC.

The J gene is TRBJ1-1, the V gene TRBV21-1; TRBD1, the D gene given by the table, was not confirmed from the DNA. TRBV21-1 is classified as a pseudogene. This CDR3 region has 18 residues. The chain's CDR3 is CASSKAQGTGGMNTEAFF. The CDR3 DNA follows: TGTGCCAGCAGCAAAGCGCAGGGGACAGGGGGCATGAACACTGAAGCTTTCTTT.